The 7 T cell receptor beta chains below come from one sample, sequenced in a study of metastatic and nonmetastatic thyroid tumors. TCRdb re-called clones from the PCR reads using MiXCR. This table holds almost 15,000 clones, approximately 30% found once. Patients underwent thyroid surgery, and none had received any treatment before it. The sequenced sample was tumor tissue. The receptors here all came from a male donor with papillary thyroid cancer or a benign thyroid nodule (not recorded which). Some clones in this sample may be carry-over from other donors' samples.

The chain uses TRBV15 and TRBJ2-7, with D maybe TRBD1 (6 bases). Between the trimmed V and J ends, which lost 8 bases and 4 bases, there was a span of 21 bases. The CDR3 runs to 15 residues. Germline V gene data show CDR1 as LNHNV and CDR2 as YYDKDF (reference sequence). The CDR3 DNA follows: TGTGCCACCGGGGCCCCACAGGGTTACATATACGAGCAGTACTTC. Protein: CATGAPQGYIYEQYF.

On this clone itself: A read error may produce the germline difference seen at one junction end. The chain joins TRBV7-3 to TRBJ2-1; D possibly corresponds to TRBD1 (6 bases). Germline assignment: CDR1 SGHTA and CDR2 FQGTGA. The length of the CDR3 is 15 residues. The CDR3: CACSLIQGTHNDLFF. CDR3 DNA: TGTGCCTGCAGCTTAATACAGGGAACCCACAATGATCTGTTCTTC.

The chain combines TRBV6-2 or TRBV6-3 with TRBJ2-2, with 8 bases identical to TRBD2. The CDR3 totals 15 residues. V dropped 7 bases and J dropped 6; count of bases not matched to a gene: 10. CDR1 and CDR2 (germline): MNHEY, SVGEGT. The CDR3 coding sequence is TGTGCCAGCACCCTCTCCGGGGGGGCTGCCGGGGAGCTGTTTTTT. It is translated as CASTLSGGAAGELFF.

This clone was counted only a few times. This sequence may be a read error, since a much larger clone differs from it by one base. The sample holds other DNA sequences that translate to the same CDR3. J is TRBJ2-3 and V is TRBV5-1, with unresolved D. This CDR3 region has 15 residues. Germline CDR1 reads SGHRS; CDR2 reads YFSETQ. The V end was cut by 5 bases, the J end by 0 bases, with 13 bases between. CDR3 region: CASRSLSISTDTQYF. CDR3 nucleotides: TGCGCCAGCAGGTCATTGAGTATCAGCACAGATACGCAGTATTTT.

By its share, this clone is medium-sized (0.01 to 0.1%). V is TRBV28 and J is TRBJ2-1; possible D gene TRBD2, 5 bases. CDR1 MDHEN and CDR2 SYDVKM come from the germline V gene. V was pared by 3 bases and J by 1 base, with 10 bases between. CDR3 length: 15 residues. Here the CDR3 DNA reads TGTGCCAGCAGTTTGAACGGGATTTCCTACAATGAGCAGTTCTTC. This sequence encodes CASSLNGISYNEQFF.

Relative to its sample, this clone is medium-sized. J is TRBJ2-2 and V is TRBV30, with D possibly being TRBD1 (7 bases). CDR1 is GTSNPN and CDR2 is SVGIG in the germline V gene (reference sequence). V lost 4 bases and J 0 bases, leaving 9 bases between the germline ends. The CDR3 is made up of 14 amino acids. CDR3 sequence: CAWTGGTNTGELFF. CDR3 coding DNA: TGTGCCTGGACAGGGGGGACGAACACCGGGGAGCTGTTTTTT.

This sequence joins TRBV6-1 and TRBJ1-1; 7 nucleotides agree with TRBD1. From germline, CDR1 is MNHNS and CDR2 SASEGT. Trimming removed 11 bases from V and 0 bases from J; junction bases left unmatched: 6. CDR3 length: 13 amino acids. The CDR3, as DNA: TGTGCCGCAGCGGGACAGATGAACACTGAAGCTTTCTTT. Translation gives CAAAGQMNTEAFF.